This TCR beta chain was obtained from a study of OX40 agonist ivuxolimab in advanced cancers. Study-level background: Males comprised 82.7% of the group, whose mean age was approximately 60 years (range 23 to 79). General study points: There was clonal expansion of CD4+ and CD8+ blood T cells by week 6 at 0.1 to 3.0 mg/kg.

TCRdb's copy holds only in-frame clones and misses some; the assay was immunoSEQ multiplex PCR. The table lists about 93,000 clones, roughly 89% of them singletons, with approximately 0.3% in the top ten. The CDR3 runs to 15 residues. Trimming cost V 4 bases and J 0 bases, with 12 bases left between them. The V gene's germline CDR1 is SGHDN and CDR2 FVKESK. This clone was detected a few times. Its cognate antigen is unknown. This material consisted of CD4+ or CD8+ T cells sorted from blood, taken in a trial of the OX40 agonist ivuxolimab. The sequence was obtained from an adult with an advanced solid tumor such as melanoma, head and neck, liver or kidney cancer. This chain uses TRBV14 with TRBJ1-1; D unresolved. The CDR3 sequence is CASSLIETLNTEAFF. The DNA for the CDR3 is TGTGCCAGCAGCCTTATCGAAACTTTGAACACTGAAGCTTTCTTT.